This section outlines one T cell receptor (beta chain) sequence together with its context. As yet, its antigen is unknown. A much larger clone lies a single base off, so this may be a read error. Breast cancer patients provided tissue from their axillary draining lymph nodes. This CDR3 region has 13 residues. The germline CDR1 and CDR2 sequences are SGHNT and YENEEA. This sample was taken from a study of breast tumors, draining lymph nodes, adjacent tissues. Each CDR3 protein gets one entry after TCRdb re-called the multiplex PCR reads with MiXCR. The repertoire includes hundreds of thousands of distinct CDR3 sequences, 32% of them detected once, and roughly 1.3% sits in the top ten. Study results and limitations: Data fit most tumor T cells coming from lymph node, expanding in tumor. Tumor repertoires ranked between lymph nodes and nontumor tissue in diversity, with V and J gene preferences. That most tumor T cells come from lymph nodes remained unproven.

The gene calls are TRBV11-3 and TRBJ2-5; D might be TRBD2 (5 bases). The TCR comes from a female donor with breast cancer. Some clones in this sample may be carry-over from other donors' samples. What was sequenced was axillary lymph node tissue. The CDR3 loop reads CTSSLEGGETQYF. DNA for the CDR3: TGTACCAGCAGCTTAGAGGGTGGGGAGACCCAGTACTTC.